This T cell receptor beta chain was observed in a study of early T cells in non-severe SARS-CoV-2 infection. Study overall: The authors sequenced bulk RNA from unsorted whole blood, leaving chains unpaired. General study points: Sequences matched to VDJdb favored anti-spike CD8 responses, while private and CD4 specificities were missed.

This clonotype was counted ten times or more. What it binds is not known. Via MiXCR, TCRdb re-called the 5' RACE reads, giving one row per CDR3 protein. The repertoire includes 68,000 or so distinct CDR3 sequences, roughly 10% of them detected once, and about 6.4% sits in the top ten. V shed 5 bases and J shed 1 base, with 14 bases lying between them. This CDR3 is 15 amino acids long. Specimen: whole blood. The TCR was taken from an adult who was a healthcare worker with PCR-confirmed SARS-CoV-2 infection or an uninfected control (not recorded which). The chain links TRBV12-3 or TRBV12-4 to TRBJ1-1; tentatively, D is TRBD1 (6 bases). The CDR3 DNA reads as TGTGCCAGCAGTCCTTACGGACAGAGGAACACTGAAGCTTTCTTT. It is translated as CASSPYGQRNTEAFF.